The 28 T cell receptor beta chains below come from one sample, sequenced in a study of T cells in Graves' hyperthyroidism and ophthalmopathy. Researchers took RNA transcripts and amplified the TCR beta CDR3 regions from them. HTBI primers were used for first-round RT-PCR of the TCR CDR3. TCRdb reprocessed the multiplex PCR reads via MiXCR and lists one record per CDR3 protein. The sample has 500,000 to 600,000 distinct CDR3 sequences, roughly 50% seen once; the top ten hold 19%. Sequenced material: peripheral blood or thyroid tissue (not recorded which). The receptor set was obtained from an adult woman with Graves' disease, either hyperthyroidism or ophthalmopathy (not recorded which).

The chain combines TRBV7-3 with TRBJ1-2; D ambiguous. Germline V gene data show CDR1 as SGHTA and CDR2 as FQGTGA. With 2 bases removed from V and 8 bases from J, the gap between germline ends came to 9 bases. This CDR3 contains 12 residues. CDR3 loop: CASSLQSWGYTF. CDR3 bases: TGTGCCAGCAGCTTACAGTCCTGGGGCTACACCTTC.

Only one count was recorded for this clonotype. The V gene is TRBV9, the J gene TRBJ2-2; 10 bases are shared with TRBD2. The CDR3 totals 16 residues. Germline trimming cut 0 bases from V and 7 bases from J; bases unmatched to any gene: 6. CDR1 is SGDLS, CDR2 YYNGEE, per germline. CDR3 residues: CASSVGTSGIGGELFF. DNA of the CDR3: TGTGCCAGCAGCGTAGGGACTAGCGGTATAGGCGGGGAGCTGTTTTTT.

This clonotype showed up just a few times. The J gene is TRBJ2-7, the V gene TRBV28, with D possibly being TRBD2 (5 bases). V lost 5 bases and J lost 4, with 12 bases in between. CDR3 length equals 13 residues. The germline V gene encodes CDR1 MDHEN and CDR2 SYDVKM. The CDR3 region is CASSTRTLYEQYF. For the CDR3, the DNA is TGTGCCAGCAGTACACGGACTCTTTACGAGCAGTACTTC.

This clonotype was seen at least ten times. The CDR3 region has the DNA TGTGCCAGCAGCCGGACGATACAGGGGTTCACTGAAGCTTTCTTT. Its protein product is CASSRTIQGFTEAFF. The chain carries TRBV14 and TRBJ1-1; 7 nucleotides agree with TRBD1. Germline V gene sequence: CDR1 SGHDN, CDR2 FVKESK. The CDR3 sequence is 15 residues long. J was trimmed by 4 bases and V by 4 bases; bases with no gene match: 9.

The V and J genes are TRBV12-3 or TRBV12-4 and TRBJ1-5, with TRBD1 matching over 8 bases. V shed 9 bases and J 11 bases; nucleotides not matched to a gene: 3. CDR3 length equals 10 residues. CDR3: CASSGQAQHF. DNA for the CDR3: TGTGCCAGTTCGGGACAGGCCCAGCATTTT.

This clonotype showed up just a few times. The chain employs TRBV7-3 and TRBJ2-7, with D perhaps matching TRBD2 (5 bases). Germline CDR1 and CDR2: SGHTA and FQGTGA. Trimming shortened V by 1 base and J by 1 base, and 8 bases separated the two germline ends. This CDR3 is 14 amino acids long. The CDR3 spells CASSLSGGSYEQYF. CDR3 coding DNA: TGTGCCAGCAGCTTAAGTGGCGGGTCCTACGAGCAGTACTTC.

This clonotype came up many times. The chain combines TRBV7-9 with TRBJ1-2; D call uncertain. The length of the CDR3 is 13 residues. V lost 0 bases, J lost 8 bases, and 10 bases lay in between. Germline lookup yields CDR1 SEHNR and CDR2 FQNEAQ (reference sequence). The CDR3 DNA is TGTGCCAGCAGCTTAGCACGCCCAGGAGGCTACACCTTC. Translated: CASSLARPGGYTF.

This clonotype was detected many times. The chain joins TRBV9 to TRBJ1-5; D possibly corresponds to TRBD1 (5 bases). V was clipped by 2 bases and J by 3 bases, with 9 bases between them. Germline CDR1 reads SGDLS; CDR2 reads YYNGEE. The CDR3 consists of 14 residues. The CDR3 protein is CASSVGAANQPQHF. CDR3 bases: TGTGCCAGCAGCGTCGGGGCGGCCAATCAGCCCCAGCATTTT.

The gene calls are TRBV5-1 and TRBJ1-1; D unresolved. Germline V gene data show CDR1 as SGHRS and CDR2 as YFSETQ. V shed 0 bases and J shed 6 bases, with 12 bases lying between them. This CDR3 has 14 amino acids. In DNA form, the CDR3 reads TGCGCCAGCAGCTTGGCCTCGACTTCTTCTGAAGCTTTCTTT. This gives the protein CASSLASTSSEAFF.

This chain connects TRBV19 to TRBJ2-2, with 11 bases identical to TRBD1. Germline V gene sequence: CDR1 LNHDA, CDR2 SQIVND (reference sequence). With 7 bases clipped from V and 7 bases from J, the junction kept 8 bases outside the gene matches. The CDR3 extends over 15 amino acids. CDR3 amino acids: CASTPLGTGGGELFF. CDR3 coding DNA: TGTGCCAGTACTCCCCTGGGGACAGGGGGCGGGGAGCTGTTTTTT. The full variable domain, with the rest looked up from reference TRBV19 and TRBJ2-2, is DGGITQSPKYLFRKEGQNVTLSCEQNLNHDAMYWYRQDPGQGLRLIYYSQIVNDFQKGDIAEGYSVSREKKESFPLTVTSAQKNPTAFYLCASTPLGTGGGELFFGEGSRLTVL.

This chain connects TRBV2 to TRBJ2-7; TRBD1 agrees at 7 bases. Germline CDR1 and CDR2: SNHLY and FYNNEI. V shed 8 bases and J 4 bases; nucleotides not matched to a gene: 8. The CDR3 totals 13 residues. The CDR3 protein is CASYEQGLYEQYF. The CDR3 DNA reads as TGTGCCAGCTACGAACAGGGGCTATACGAGCAGTACTTC.

In this sample, this clonotype turned up a few times. The chain recombines TRBV29-1 with TRBJ1-2; 8 bases align to TRBD1. CDR3 length equals 15 residues. The trim removed 4 bases at V and 6 bases at J, leaving 13 bases unmatched. Germline V gives CDR1 SQVTM, CDR2 ANQGSEA. The DNA for the CDR3 is TGCAGCGTTGCGCTTCGTGCAGGGGGCGCAAATGGCTACACCTTC. Residues: CSVALRAGGANGYTF.

The V and J genes are TRBV5-1 and TRBJ2-5, with TRBD1 as a possible D gene (5 bases). Germline CDR1 is SGHRS and CDR2 is YFSETQ. V lost 2 bases and J 3 bases, leaving 14 bases between the germline ends. CDR3 length: 15 residues. The CDR3, as DNA: TGCGCCAGCAGCTTCGCAAGGGGCAATAAAGAGACCCAGTACTTC. It specifies CASSFARGNKETQYF.

V and J are TRBV6-1 and TRBJ1-5, with D tentatively TRBD1 (6 bases). V was pared by 4 bases and J by 4 bases, with 11 bases between. The CDR3 sequence is 14 residues long. CDR1 and CDR2 (germline): MNHNS, SASEGT. The CDR3 loop is CASSGETGNQPQHF. CDR3 nucleotide sequence: TGTGCCAGCAGTGGGGAAACAGGGAATCAGCCCCAGCATTTT.

The chain recombines TRBV2 with TRBJ1-5; D unclear. The CDR3 is 13 amino acids. The germline V gene has CDR1 SNHLY and CDR2 FYNNEI. Between the trimmed V and J ends, which lost 4 bases and 7 bases, there was a span of 11 bases. CDR3 protein: CASSGPRSQPQHF. CDR3 DNA: TGTGCCAGCAGTGGACCAAGGAGCCAGCCCCAGCATTTT.

This clonotype was counted a single time. One end of the junction varies from germline; a read error may be responsible. V and J are TRBV7-2 and TRBJ1-2, with 8 nucleotides matching TRBD1. Per germline, CDR1 SGHTA and CDR2 FQGNSA. The CDR3 sequence is 14 residues long. The CDR3 spells CASSLSTGAPGYTF. CDR3 DNA: TGCGCCAGCAGTCTGTCGACAGGGGCCCCTGGCTACACCTTC. Complete variable domain (other parts from reference TRBV7-2 and TRBJ1-2): GAGVSQSPSNKVTEKGKDVELRCDPISGHTALYWYRQSLGQGLEFLIYFQGNSAPDKSGLPSDRFSAERTGGSVSTLTIQRTQQEDSAVYLCASSLSTGAPGYTFGSGTRLTVV.

The genes are TRBV5-1 and TRBJ2-6; D gene unclear. The CDR3 has 15 residues. Trimming left V 3 bases short and J 1 base short, with 8 bases between. Germline assignment: CDR1 SGHRS and CDR2 YFSETQ. The CDR3 here is CASSSFQSGANVLTF. CDR3 in DNA: TGCGCCAGCAGCTCGTTCCAATCTGGGGCCAACGTCCTGACTTTC.

This clonotype was seen ten or more times. The chain combines TRBV19 with TRBJ1-1; 8 nucleotides line up with TRBD1. This CDR3 comprises 13 residues. J gave up 1 base and V 7 bases, and 2 bases lay outside the gene matches. Germline V gives CDR1 LNHDA, CDR2 SQIVND (reference sequence). CDR3 region: CASNDRGNTEAFF. CDR3 DNA sequence: TGTGCCAGTAATGACAGGGGGAACACTGAAGCTTTCTTT.

The chain recombines TRBV15 with TRBJ1-4; D unclear. Germline V gene lookup returns CDR1 LNHNV and CDR2 YYDKDF (reference sequence). The ends were cut back, 1 base at V and 7 bases at J, with 10 bases in the middle. This CDR3 region has 14 residues. CDR3 sequence reads: CATSRAREGEKLFF. DNA for the CDR3: TGTGCCACCAGCAGAGCAAGGGAAGGTGAAAAACTGTTTTTT.

This clonotype occurred a few times. V is TRBV6-2 or TRBV6-3 and J is TRBJ2-7; 11 positions agree with TRBD2. The junction had 5 bases not matched to a gene; V was cut back by 7 bases and J by 3 bases. The CDR3 loop spans 14 amino acids. Germline V gene data show CDR1 as MNHEY and CDR2 as SVGEGT. CDR3 coding DNA: TGTGCCAGCAAACTAGCGGGAGTATTCTACGAGCAGTACTTC. This codes for CASKLAGVFYEQYF.

The chain recombines TRBV20-1 with TRBJ1-2; 8 nucleotides agree with TRBD1. There are 14 residues in the CDR3. Germline CDR1 and CDR2: DFQATT and SNEGSKA (reference sequence). J lost 1 base, V lost 6 bases, and 7 bases had no gene match. DNA for the CDR3: TGCAGTGCGGAAAGACAGGGGCTTAACTATGGCTACACCTTC. This codes for CSAERQGLNYGYTF.

This chain uses TRBV10-3 with TRBJ1-1; a possible D gene is TRBD1 (5 bases). The CDR3 consists of 14 residues. V lost 9 bases to trimming and J lost 5 bases, with 19 bases between them. In germline, CDR1 is ENHRY, CDR2 SYGVKD. The CDR3 sequence: CAIVGDSTGTEAFF. The CDR3 DNA follows: TGTGCCATAGTTGGGGACTCTACGGGGACTGAAGCTTTCTTT.

This clonotype was found many times. This chain joins TRBV6-2 or TRBV6-3 and TRBJ2-7; 7 nucleotides line up with TRBD1. With V trimmed by 0 bases and J by 7 bases, 15 bases remained unmatched. Germline CDR1 MNHEY, CDR2 SVGEGT. The CDR3 runs 17 residues. The CDR3 DNA reads TGTGCCAGCAGTTACTCGTTGGGACAGAAGGGACCTCGGGAGCAGTACTTC. Translation: CASSYSLGQKGPREQYF.

This clonotype was counted at least ten times. The CDR3 spells CSADGSQETQYF. The CDR3 coding sequence is TGCAGTGCCGACGGCAGCCAAGAGACCCAGTACTTC. The chain combines TRBV20-1 with TRBJ2-5; no clear D. CDR1 is DFQATT, CDR2 SNEGSKA, per germline (reference sequence). The CDR3 contains 12 residues. The V end lost 6 bases, the J end lost 1 base, and 9 bases lay between the germline ends.

This clonotype was counted many times. The chain has TRBV5-1 and TRBJ2-5; no firm D call. Germline-derived CDR1 and CDR2 are SGHRS and YFSETQ. Trimming stripped 4 bases from V and 5 bases from J, with 15 bases between. The CDR3 extends over 14 amino acids. The CDR3 DNA is TGCGCCAGCAGCCCGGACCCAAAGAGGGAGACCCAGTACTTC. Its translation: CASSPDPKRETQYF.

In its sample, this clonotype was seen many times. The rearrangement uses TRBV7-2 and TRBJ1-3, with a tentative D call TRBD1 (6 bases). The V and J ends lost 1 base and 2 bases respectively, with 12 bases between them. The CDR3 covers 16 residues. Per germline, CDR1 SGHTA and CDR2 FQGNSA. The CDR3 bases are TGTGCCAGCAGCTTAGATCGGCCAGGGGCTGGAAACACCATATATTTT. This translates into CASSLDRPGAGNTIYF.

There are a few counts of this clonotype. The V call is TRBV9, the J call TRBJ2-3, with D maybe TRBD2 (5 bases). Deletions cut 0 bases from V and 5 bases from J, with 16 bases between. The CDR3 runs to 16 residues. From germline, CDR1 is SGDLS and CDR2 YYNGEE. CDR3 DNA sequence: TGTGCCAGCAGCGTAGAGAGCGGACTTAACGGAGATACGCAGTATTTT. Protein: CASSVESGLNGDTQYF.

A word on this clonotype: A junction end diverges from the germline sequence, so it may reflect a read error. The CDR3 is CASSIGSGATEAF. CDR3 DNA sequence: TGTGCCAGTAGTATAGGGAGTGGGGCTACTGAAGCTTTC. The V gene is TRBV19, the J gene TRBJ2-6, with D tentatively TRBD1 (5 bases). The CDR3 spans 13 residues. Germline-derived CDR1 and CDR2 are LNHDA and SQIVND (reference sequence). The whole variable domain, filled in from reference TRBV19 and TRBJ2-6, reads DGGITQSPKYLFRKEGQNVTLSCEQNLNHDAMYWYRQDPGQGLRLIYYSQIVNDFQKGDIAEGYSVSREKKESFPLTVTSAQKNPTAFYLCASSIGSGATEAFGAGSRLTVL.